Sequencing of this T cell receptor (beta chain) was carried out in a study of T cell changes during pregnancy in multiple sclerosis. Germline V CDR1 and CDR2: SGHRS, YFSETQ. V lost 4 bases and J lost 6, with 12 bases in between. This CDR3 comprises 13 residues. Assay: immunoSEQ multiplex PCR; the TCRdb copy retains only in-frame clones and omits some. This table has 36,000 or so clones, 88% appearing once. The source is a female donor with multiple sclerosis, enrolled in a pregnancy study. Sequencing was performed on CD4+ T cells from peripheral blood mononuclear cells, taken in the first trimester of pregnancy. The V call is TRBV5-1, the J call TRBJ2-3; possible D gene TRBD2, 5 bases. CDR3 DNA sequence: TGCGCCAGCAGCCAACTATGGAGGGATACGCAGTATTTT. This translates into CASSQLWRDTQYF.